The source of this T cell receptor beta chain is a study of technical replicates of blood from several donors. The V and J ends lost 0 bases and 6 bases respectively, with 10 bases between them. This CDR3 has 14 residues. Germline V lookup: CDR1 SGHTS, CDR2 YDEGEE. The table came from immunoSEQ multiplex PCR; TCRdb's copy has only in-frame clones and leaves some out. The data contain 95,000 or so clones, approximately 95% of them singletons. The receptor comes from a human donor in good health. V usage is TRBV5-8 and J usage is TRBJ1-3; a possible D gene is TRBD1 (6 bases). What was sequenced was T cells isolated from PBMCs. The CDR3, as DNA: TGTGCCAGCAGCTTGGAGGACAGACCAAACACCATATATTTT. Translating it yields CASSLEDRPNTIYF.